This paragraph reports one T cell receptor beta chain. The antigen is undetermined. This specimen comes from a study of graft-versus-host responses after intestinal transplantation. Looking at the study overall: Those transplanted obtained multivisceral, liver-intestinal, or isolated intestinal grafts.

Sequenced by immunoSEQ multiplex PCR; TCRdb stores in-frame clones only, minus some. This table holds about 120,000 clones, about 93% found once. CDR1 and CDR2 (germline): SQVTM, ANQGSEA. With 4 bases removed from V and 1 base from J, the gap between germline ends came to 7 bases. The CDR3 has 12 amino acids. Study results and caveats: The study found high graft-versus-host to host-versus-graft clonal ratios in allografts of patients with graft-donor T cell macrochimerism. Declines in HvG clones occurring early post-transplant were associated with peak circulating GvH clone levels.

Sequenced here: unstimulated CD4+ T cells sorted from spleen or lymph node cells, sampled before intestinal transplant. The TCR sequence derives from a human donor who received an intestinal transplant. The rearrangement joins TRBV29-1 to TRBJ1-1; D remains unclear. The CDR3 DNA sequence: TGCAGCGTTGTCTGGGGGAACACTGAAGCTTTCTTT. Translation gives CSVVWGNTEAFF.